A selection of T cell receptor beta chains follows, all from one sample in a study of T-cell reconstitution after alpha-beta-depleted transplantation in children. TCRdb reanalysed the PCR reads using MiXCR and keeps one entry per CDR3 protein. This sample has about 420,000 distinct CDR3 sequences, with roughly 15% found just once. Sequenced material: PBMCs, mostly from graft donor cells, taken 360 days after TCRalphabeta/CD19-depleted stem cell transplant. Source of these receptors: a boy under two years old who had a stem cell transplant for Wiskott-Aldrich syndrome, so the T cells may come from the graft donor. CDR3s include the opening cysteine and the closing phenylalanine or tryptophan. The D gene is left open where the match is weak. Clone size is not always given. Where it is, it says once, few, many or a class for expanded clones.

CDR3nt: TGTGCCAGCAGCCCTACCAGGAACTCTGGAAACACCATATATTTT
CDR3aa: CASSPTRNSGNTIYF
abundance: -
d_gene: -
j_gene: TRBJ1-3
v_gene: TRBV7-9

CDR3nt: TGTGCCAGCAGCCGAGGGACAGGCAATAGCAATCAGCCCCAGCATTTT
CDR3aa: CASSRGTGNSNQPQHF
abundance: -
d_gene: TRBD1
j_gene: TRBJ1-5
v_gene: TRBV7-9

CDR3nt: TGTGCCTGGAGTGTAGGGAGGCAGTTCTTC
CDR3aa: CAWSVGRQFF
abundance: few
d_gene: -
j_gene: TRBJ2-1
v_gene: TRBV30

CDR3nt: TGTGCCAGCAGCACCAGGGGGCTCGGAGACGAGCAGTACTTC
CDR3aa: CASSTRGLGDEQYF
abundance: -
d_gene: TRBD1
j_gene: TRBJ2-7
v_gene: TRBV12-3/TRBV12-4

CDR3nt: TGTGCCAGCAGCGTGACAGGGTCCTACAATGAGCAGTTCTTC
CDR3aa: CASSVTGSYNEQFF
abundance: many
d_gene: TRBD1
j_gene: TRBJ2-1
v_gene: TRBV9

CDR3nt: TGTGCCAGCATGGTTGCAGGGACCTACGAGCAGTACTTC
CDR3aa: CASMVAGTYEQYF
abundance: -
d_gene: -
j_gene: TRBJ2-7
v_gene: TRBV6-1

CDR3nt: TGTGCCATCAGTGTAACAGGGGGGAACGAGCAGTACTTC
CDR3aa: CAISVTGGNEQYF
abundance: -
d_gene: TRBD1
j_gene: TRBJ2-7
v_gene: TRBV10-3

CDR3nt: TGCGCCAGCAGTAGGGCGGAAGTTCCCTACGAGCAGTACTTC
CDR3aa: CASSRAEVPYEQYF
abundance: few
d_gene: -
j_gene: TRBJ2-7
v_gene: TRBV5-1

CDR3nt: TGTGCCAGCAGTTTAGAGGGGACAGGGGTTGATGAAAAACTGTTTTTT
CDR3aa: CASSLEGTGVDEKLFF
abundance: few
d_gene: TRBD1
j_gene: TRBJ1-4
v_gene: TRBV28

CDR3nt: TGCGCCAGCAGCCAAGGGGGGGGAGTGGAGCTGTTTTTT
CDR3aa: CASSQGGGVELFF
abundance: many
d_gene: TRBD2
j_gene: TRBJ2-2
v_gene: TRBV4-3

CDR3nt: TGCGCCAGCAGCTTGTGGGACTCGACGAGAGGGGAGACCCAGTACTTC
CDR3aa: CASSLWDSTRGETQYF
abundance: few
d_gene: -
j_gene: TRBJ2-5
v_gene: TRBV5-1

CDR3nt: TGTGCCAGCAGCCAAATCCTAGCGGGAGCTGATACGCAGTATTTT
CDR3aa: CASSQILAGADTQYF
abundance: few
d_gene: TRBD2
j_gene: TRBJ2-3
v_gene: TRBV3-1

CDR3nt: TGTGCCAGCAGCTTAGATATGGCTATCTCACGGGAGCAGTACTTC
CDR3aa: CASSLDMAISREQYF
abundance: few
d_gene: -
j_gene: TRBJ2-7
v_gene: TRBV11-3

CDR3nt: TGTGCCAGCAGGCGGACTAGCGGGAGATCAGATACGCAGTATTTT
CDR3aa: CASRRTSGRSDTQYF
abundance: few
d_gene: TRBD2
j_gene: TRBJ2-3
v_gene: TRBV9

CDR3nt: TGTGCCAGCAGCTTGGGACTAGCGGGGATTGATGAGCAGTTCTTC
CDR3aa: CASSLGLAGIDEQFF
abundance: few
d_gene: TRBD2
j_gene: TRBJ2-1
v_gene: TRBV7-7

CDR3nt: TGTGCCAGCAGCCAATTGGTCAGGGGCACTGAAGCTTTCTTT
CDR3aa: CASSQLVRGTEAFF
abundance: -
d_gene: -
j_gene: TRBJ1-1
v_gene: TRBV16

CDR3nt: TGTGCCAGCAGTCCTCCGGGTATATCTGGGGCCAACGTCCTGACTTTC
CDR3aa: CASSPPGISGANVLTF
abundance: -
d_gene: -
j_gene: TRBJ2-6
v_gene: TRBV12-3/TRBV12-4

CDR3nt: TGCGCCAGCAGCCACAGACTAGCGGCGAAGTCGGGGGCCCAAGAGACCCAGTACTTC
CDR3aa: CASSHRLAAKSGAQETQYF
abundance: few
d_gene: TRBD2
j_gene: TRBJ2-5
v_gene: TRBV4-1

CDR3nt: TGCAGCGTGAAATGGGGGAGGACTGAAGCTTTCTTT
CDR3aa: CSVKWGRTEAFF
abundance: -
d_gene: -
j_gene: TRBJ1-1
v_gene: TRBV29-1

CDR3nt: TGTGCCAGCAAACTAGCGGGAGGCGCCTACGAGCAGTACTTC
CDR3aa: CASKLAGGAYEQYF
abundance: -
d_gene: TRBD2
j_gene: TRBJ2-7
v_gene: TRBV3-1

CDR3nt: TGTGCCAGCATGGTCAGGGGGTCCCAGACCCAGTACTTC
CDR3aa: CASMVRGSQTQYF
abundance: -
d_gene: TRBD1
j_gene: TRBJ2-5
v_gene: TRBV2

CDR3nt: TGTGCCAGCAGCTTAGCGGGAGGTTACCAAGAGACCCAGTACTTC
CDR3aa: CASSLAGGYQETQYF
abundance: -
d_gene: -
j_gene: TRBJ2-5
v_gene: TRBV7-2

CDR3nt: TGTGCCAGCACCCCCCGGGGGGGCGGTAGCTCTGGGGCCAACGTCCTGACTTTC
CDR3aa: CASTPRGGGSSGANVLTF
abundance: once
d_gene: TRBD2
j_gene: TRBJ2-6
v_gene: TRBV11-1

CDR3nt: TGCGCCAGCAGCTTGGACAGGTCGGGATACAATGAGCAGTTCTTC
CDR3aa: CASSLDRSGYNEQFF
abundance: -
d_gene: -
j_gene: TRBJ2-1
v_gene: TRBV5-1

CDR3nt: TGCGCCAGCAGCCCAGCGAGAGGGAGCTCTGGGGCCAACGTCCTGACTTTC
CDR3aa: CASSPARGSSGANVLTF
abundance: -
d_gene: -
j_gene: TRBJ2-6
v_gene: TRBV5-1

CDR3nt: TGTGCCACCAGTGATTTGACGAACACTGAAGCTTTCTTT
CDR3aa: CATSDLTNTEAFF
abundance: few
d_gene: -
j_gene: TRBJ1-1
v_gene: TRBV24-1

CDR3nt: TGTGCCAGCAGCTTCACCAACAGGAAAAACATTCAGTACTTC
CDR3aa: CASSFTNRKNIQYF
abundance: many
d_gene: -
j_gene: TRBJ2-4
v_gene: TRBV11-2

CDR3nt: TGCAGTGCTAGAAGCCGGGTCATCAATGAGCAGTTCTTC
CDR3aa: CSARSRVINEQFF
abundance: few
d_gene: -
j_gene: TRBJ2-1
v_gene: TRBV20-1

CDR3nt: TGTGCCATCAGCCGATCCGGACAGCGGGAGACCGGGGAGCTGTTTTTT
CDR3aa: CAISRSGQRETGELFF
abundance: -
d_gene: TRBD2
j_gene: TRBJ2-2
v_gene: TRBV10-3

CDR3nt: TGTGCCAGCAGTTACGATTCCTCCTATAATTCACCCCTCCACTTT
CDR3aa: CASSYDSSYNSPLHF
abundance: -
d_gene: -
j_gene: TRBJ1-6
v_gene: TRBV6-5

CDR3nt: TGCAGCGTTGCCGGGAGGGCTGAGCAGTTCTTC
CDR3aa: CSVAGRAEQFF
abundance: many
d_gene: TRBD2
j_gene: TRBJ2-1
v_gene: TRBV29-1

CDR3nt: TGTGCCAGCAGTTACGGTGTCAGGGCGGATTCACCCCTCCACTTT
CDR3aa: CASSYGVRADSPLHF
abundance: few
d_gene: -
j_gene: TRBJ1-6
v_gene: TRBV6-5

CDR3nt: TGTGCCAGCAGCCAAGACCCCCTCGGACTACCCCGAGGCAATGAGCAGTTCTTC
CDR3aa: CASSQDPLGLPRGNEQFF
abundance: few
d_gene: -
j_gene: TRBJ2-1
v_gene: TRBV4-2

CDR3nt: TGTGCCAGTAGTATAGAGGGGCTCTACAATGAGCAGTTCTTC
CDR3aa: CASSIEGLYNEQFF
abundance: few
d_gene: -
j_gene: TRBJ2-1
v_gene: TRBV19

CDR3nt: TGTGCCAGCAGCTTAAGACTAGCGGGGGACAATGAGCAGTTCTTC
CDR3aa: CASSLRLAGDNEQFF
abundance: few
d_gene: TRBD2
j_gene: TRBJ2-1
v_gene: TRBV7-9

CDR3nt: TGCAGTGCCCCGTGGGCAACTAATGAAAAACTGTTTTTT
CDR3aa: CSAPWATNEKLFF
abundance: -
d_gene: -
j_gene: TRBJ1-4
v_gene: TRBV20-1

CDR3nt: TGTGCCAGCAGTTTAGGAGGGGGTAACTATGGCTACACCTTC
CDR3aa: CASSLGGGNYGYTF
abundance: many
d_gene: -
j_gene: TRBJ1-2
v_gene: TRBV12-3/TRBV12-4

CDR3nt: TGTGCCAGCAGTTTAGCGGGGGGCTTGGATTCCTACGAGCAGTACTTC
CDR3aa: CASSLAGGLDSYEQYF
abundance: -
d_gene: -
j_gene: TRBJ2-7
v_gene: TRBV12-3/TRBV12-4

CDR3nt: TGTGCCATCAGAACGACAGGGCCGAACGCAACCAACTCTTACGAGCAGTACTTC
CDR3aa: CAIRTTGPNATNSYEQYF
abundance: few
d_gene: TRBD1
j_gene: TRBJ2-7
v_gene: TRBV10-3

CDR3nt: TGCGCCAGCAGCTTGGAAAGGGCGCTCGGGGGGGAGACCCAGTACTTC
CDR3aa: CASSLERALGGETQYF
abundance: -
d_gene: TRBD2
j_gene: TRBJ2-5
v_gene: TRBV5-1

CDR3nt: TGTGCCAGCAGCTCCGACTGGAGAACAGATACGCAGTATTTT
CDR3aa: CASSSDWRTDTQYF
abundance: -
d_gene: -
j_gene: TRBJ2-3
v_gene: TRBV11-2

CDR3nt: TGCGCCAGCAGCTTCGCGGAGGAGCAGTACTTC
CDR3aa: CASSFAEEQYF
abundance: -
d_gene: -
j_gene: TRBJ2-7
v_gene: TRBV5-1

CDR3nt: TGTGCCAGCAGTTTTCAGGGGGCAAGTTATTCACCCCTCCACTTT
CDR3aa: CASSFQGASYSPLHF
abundance: few
d_gene: TRBD1
j_gene: TRBJ1-6
v_gene: TRBV28

CDR3nt: TGCAGTGCTAGAGACCGCCGGGGTGAGCAGTACTTC
CDR3aa: CSARDRRGEQYF
abundance: many
d_gene: -
j_gene: TRBJ2-7
v_gene: TRBV20-1

CDR3nt: TGTGCCAGCAGCTCTCTCGACAGGCGGGTTTCCTACGAGCAGTACTTC
CDR3aa: CASSSLDRRVSYEQYF
abundance: -
d_gene: -
j_gene: TRBJ2-7
v_gene: TRBV12-3/TRBV12-4

CDR3nt: TGTGCCAGCAGCCTCTACCGGTCTGATACGCAGTATTTT
CDR3aa: CASSLYRSDTQYF
abundance: many
d_gene: -
j_gene: TRBJ2-3
v_gene: TRBV7-2

CDR3nt: TGTGCCAGTAGTAGCGGGAGGATTAAAGCGGAGACCCAGTACTTC
CDR3aa: CASSSGRIKAETQYF
abundance: -
d_gene: TRBD2
j_gene: TRBJ2-5
v_gene: TRBV19

CDR3nt: TGTGCCAGCAGCTTAGATCGGGTAGCGGAGACCCAGTACTTC
CDR3aa: CASSLDRVAETQYF
abundance: -
d_gene: -
j_gene: TRBJ2-5
v_gene: TRBV11-2

CDR3nt: TGTGCCAGCAGGGCGAGGGACAGCCTTAATTCACCCCTCCACTTT
CDR3aa: CASRARDSLNSPLHF
abundance: -
d_gene: TRBD1
j_gene: TRBJ1-6
v_gene: TRBV2

CDR3nt: TGTGCCACCAGTGAAGCCGGGGGCCCCAATCAGCCCCAGCATTTT
CDR3aa: CATSEAGGPNQPQHF
abundance: -
d_gene: -
j_gene: TRBJ1-5
v_gene: TRBV24-1